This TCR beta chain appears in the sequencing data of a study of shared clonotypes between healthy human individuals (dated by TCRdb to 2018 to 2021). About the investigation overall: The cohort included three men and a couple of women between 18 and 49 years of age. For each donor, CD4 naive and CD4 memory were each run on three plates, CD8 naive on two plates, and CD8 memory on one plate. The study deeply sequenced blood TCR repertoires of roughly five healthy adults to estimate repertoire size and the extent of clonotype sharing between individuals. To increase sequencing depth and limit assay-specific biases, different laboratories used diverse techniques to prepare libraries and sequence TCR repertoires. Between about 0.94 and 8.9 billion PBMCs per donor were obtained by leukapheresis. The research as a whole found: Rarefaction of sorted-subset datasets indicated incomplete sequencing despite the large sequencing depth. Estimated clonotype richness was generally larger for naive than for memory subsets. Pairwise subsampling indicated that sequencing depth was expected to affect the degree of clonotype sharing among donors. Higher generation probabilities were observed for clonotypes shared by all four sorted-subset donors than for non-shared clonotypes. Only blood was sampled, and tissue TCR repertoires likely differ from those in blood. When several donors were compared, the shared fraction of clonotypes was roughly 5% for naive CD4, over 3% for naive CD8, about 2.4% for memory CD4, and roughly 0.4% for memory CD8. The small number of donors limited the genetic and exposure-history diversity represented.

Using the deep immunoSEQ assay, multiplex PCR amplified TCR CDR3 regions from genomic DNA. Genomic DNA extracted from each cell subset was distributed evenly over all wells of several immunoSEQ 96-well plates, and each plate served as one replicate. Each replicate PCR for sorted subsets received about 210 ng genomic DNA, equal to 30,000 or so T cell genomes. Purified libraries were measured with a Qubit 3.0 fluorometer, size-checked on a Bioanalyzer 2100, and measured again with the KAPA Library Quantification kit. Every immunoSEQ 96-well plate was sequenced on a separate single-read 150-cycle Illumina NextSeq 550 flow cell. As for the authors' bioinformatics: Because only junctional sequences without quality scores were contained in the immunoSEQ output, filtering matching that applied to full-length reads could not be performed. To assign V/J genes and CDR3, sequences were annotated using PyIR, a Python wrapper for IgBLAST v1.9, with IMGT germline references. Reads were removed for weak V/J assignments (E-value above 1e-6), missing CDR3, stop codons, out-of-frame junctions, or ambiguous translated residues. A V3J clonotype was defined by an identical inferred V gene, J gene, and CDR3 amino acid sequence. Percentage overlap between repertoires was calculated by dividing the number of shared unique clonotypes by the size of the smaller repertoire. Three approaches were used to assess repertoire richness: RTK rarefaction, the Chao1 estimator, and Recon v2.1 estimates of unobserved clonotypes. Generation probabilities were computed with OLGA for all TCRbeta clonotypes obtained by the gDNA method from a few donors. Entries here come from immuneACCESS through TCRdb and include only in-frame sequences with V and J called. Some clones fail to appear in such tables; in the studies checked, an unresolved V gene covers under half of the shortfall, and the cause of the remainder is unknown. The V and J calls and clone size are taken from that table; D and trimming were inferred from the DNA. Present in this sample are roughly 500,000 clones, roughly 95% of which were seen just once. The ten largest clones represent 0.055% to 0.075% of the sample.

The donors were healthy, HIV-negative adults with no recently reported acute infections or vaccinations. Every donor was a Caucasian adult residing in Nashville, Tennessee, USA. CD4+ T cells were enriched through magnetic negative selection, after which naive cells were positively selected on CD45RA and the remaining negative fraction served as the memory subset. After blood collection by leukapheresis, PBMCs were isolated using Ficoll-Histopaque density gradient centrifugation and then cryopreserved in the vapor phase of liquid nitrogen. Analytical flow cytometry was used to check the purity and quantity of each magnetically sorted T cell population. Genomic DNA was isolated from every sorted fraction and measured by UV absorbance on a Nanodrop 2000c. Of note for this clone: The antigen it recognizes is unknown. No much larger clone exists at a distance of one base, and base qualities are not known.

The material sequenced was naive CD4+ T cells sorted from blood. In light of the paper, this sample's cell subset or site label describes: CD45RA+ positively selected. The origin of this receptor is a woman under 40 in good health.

The DNA sequence follows: TGTGCCAGCAGTAGCCTTCCTAGCGGGAACCCCCATGAGCAGTTCTTC. This encodes CASSSLPSGNPHEQFF. The V and J genes are TRBV2 and TRBJ2-1, with TRBD2 matching 9 junction bases. Germline trimming amounts to 5 bases on V and 8 bases on J, with 13 as the count of junction bases outside the gene matches. The CDR3 has 16 amino acids, counting the end cysteine and phenylalanine. This entry keeps only the CDR3 DNA: 48 bases, framed from base 1. The germline V gene encodes CDR1 SNHLY and CDR2 FYNNEI.